The next 12 T cell receptor beta chains were all read from a single sample in a study of T cells in Graves' hyperthyroidism and ophthalmopathy (dated by TCRdb to between 2018 and 2020). Receptors were amplified or captured by multiplex PCR. TCRdb shows the sequencer as Illumina HiSeq 2000. TCR beta CDR3 regions were amplified from RNA transcripts. For the first round of RT-PCR on the TCR CDR3, the HTBI primer set was used together with the Qiagen OneStep RT-PCR kit. TCRdb reprocessed the public reads (quality trimming at Q25 with fastp, clone calling with MiXCR) and kept in-frame beta chains. Here each entry gathers all rows of one CDR3 protein and keeps the most common genes and DNA. Here the sample has 550,000 to 650,000 distinct CDR3 sequences; 14% occur a single time. Clones ranked in the top ten supply about 14% of the sample. What was sequenced was blood. These receptors all stem from a woman aged 35 to 49 with Graves' hyperthyroidism.

This clonotype was seen repeatedly, ten times or more. The chain has TRBV2 and TRBJ2-2; D may match TRBD1 or TRBD2 (5 bases each). The ends were cut back, 3 bases at V and 4 bases at J, with 9 bases in the middle. Germline CDR1 reads SNHLY; CDR2 reads FYNNEI. The CDR3 length is 14 residues. CDR3 in amino acids: CASSDAGTTGELFF. CDR3 DNA: TGTGCCAGCAGTGATGCAGGGACCACCGGGGAGCTGTTTTTT.

The table lists this clonotype with a few counts. This sequence joins TRBV9 and TRBJ1-1, with TRBD1 matching 7 bases. The CDR3 length is 14 residues. J gave up 7 bases and V 0 bases, and 6 bases lay outside the gene matches. Germline V CDR1 and CDR2: SGDLS, YYNGEE. CDR3 coding DNA: TGTGCCAGCAGCGTAGGACCGGGACAGCTTGAAGCTTTCTTT. This codes for CASSVGPGQLEAFF.

Comment on this clonotype: This may stem from a read error, because a much larger clone lies one nucleotide away. Since no conserved phenylalanine or tryptophan closes the CDR3, a read error is the likely cause. CDR3 nucleotides: TGCAGTGCCCTTCACGACGTAGCTCTCAATGAGCAGTTCCTC. Its protein product is CSALHDVALNEQFL. The chain carries TRBV20-1 and TRBJ2-1; D is ambiguous. The germline V gene encodes CDR1 DFQATT and CDR2 SNEGSKA (reference sequence). With 6 bases removed from V and 6 bases from J, the gap between germline ends came to 18 bases. The CDR3 is made up of 14 amino acids.

Ten or more counts support this clonotype. V gene TRBV28 combines with J gene TRBJ2-3; D is uncertain. The CDR3 covers 14 residues. Between the trimmed V and J ends, which lost 8 bases and 2 bases, there was a span of 14 bases. Germline CDR1 and CDR2: MDHEN and SYDVKM. The chain's CDR3 is CASRLGSHTDTQYF. DNA of the CDR3: TGTGCCAGCCGGCTGGGAAGTCACACAGATACGCAGTATTTT.

The table lists this clonotype with many counts. The chain uses TRBV30 and TRBJ2-7; D not certain. The V and J ends lost 2 bases and 6 bases respectively, with 14 bases between them. The CDR3 sequence is 13 residues long. Germline V gene data show CDR1 as GTSNPN and CDR2 as SVGIG (reference sequence). CDR3 loop: CAWSRRSLVEQYF. The DNA for the CDR3 is TGTGCCTGGAGTCGGCGCAGCCTCGTCGAGCAGTACTTC.

In its sample, this clonotype was seen many times. This chain uses TRBV7-9 with TRBJ1-4; D perhaps matches TRBD1 (5 bases). Germline V gives CDR1 SEHNR, CDR2 FQNEAQ (reference sequence). V was trimmed by 5 bases and J by 9 bases, leaving 19 bases between them. The length of the CDR3 is 15 residues. The CDR3 loop is CASSLAGTEGQKLFF. The CDR3 DNA sequence: TGTGCCAGCAGCCTCGCGGGGACGGAGGGGCAAAAACTGTTTTTT.

This clonotype showed up many times. The chain employs TRBV6-5 and TRBJ2-1, with TRBD2 matching 7 bases. CDR3 length: 15 amino acids. V shed 2 bases and J 6 bases; nucleotides not matched to a gene: 7. Per the germline V gene, CDR1 is MNHEY and CDR2 is SVGAGI. The CDR3 protein is CASSYAAGVRNEQFF. For the CDR3, the DNA is TGTGCCAGCAGTTACGCTGCGGGAGTACGCAATGAGCAGTTCTTC.

The rearrangement uses TRBV2 and TRBJ1-5; tentative D call: TRBD1 (6 bases). This CDR3 is 14 amino acids long. Germline CDR1 reads SNHLY; CDR2 reads FYNNEI. The V gene lost 2 bases and the J gene lost 3 bases, with 8 bases spanning the gap. The CDR3 reads CASSERTDNQPQHF. The CDR3, as DNA: TGTGCCAGCAGTGAAAGGACAGACAATCAGCCCCAGCATTTT.

This clonotype appeared many times. The rearrangement uses TRBV20-1 and TRBJ1-1; 7 bases agree with TRBD1. Trimming cost V 2 bases and J 8 bases; bases outside gene matches: 8. In germline, CDR1 is DFQATT, CDR2 SNEGSKA (reference sequence). The CDR3 has 13 residues. In DNA, the CDR3 is TGCAGTGCTAGACATACCGGGACAGCCGAAGCTTTCTTT. Residues: CSARHTGTAEAFF.

In this sample, this clonotype turned up many times. The chain has TRBV6-1 and TRBJ2-2; 8 bases fit TRBD1. The CDR3 runs to 16 residues. J was trimmed by 1 base and V by 4 bases; bases with no gene match: 5. The germline CDR1 and CDR2 sequences are MNHNS and SASEGT. CDR3 in amino acids: CASSARDRGNTGELFF. The CDR3 DNA sequence: TGTGCCAGCAGTGCTAGAGACAGGGGGAACACCGGGGAGCTGTTTTTT.

This clonotype has just a few counts. At one end the junction does not follow the germline gene, possibly because of a read error. The genes are TRBV24-1 and TRBJ2-1; D gene unclear. The CDR3 totals 14 residues. Germline V lookup: CDR1 KGHDR, CDR2 SFDVKD. The CDR3 loop is CATSDLASSNEQFF. DNA of the CDR3: TGTGCCACCAGTGATTTGGCGTCCTCCAATGAGCAGTTCTTC.

The table lists this clonotype with a few counts. This chain uses TRBV3-1 with TRBJ2-3; D ambiguous. Germline CDR1 is LGHDT and CDR2 is YNNKEL (reference sequence). The CDR3 extends over 14 amino acids. V lost 4 bases to trimming and J lost 5 bases, with 13 bases between them. The CDR3 region has the DNA TGTGCCAGCAGCCCCCTCGGGCGAGAAGATACGCAGTATTTT. Encoded protein: CASSPLGREDTQYF.